This TCR beta chain stems from a study of T cell responses to AZD1222 COVID-19 vaccine. Overall study: Timing groups of about 4 and about 12 weeks for second doses were pooled. Findings and caveats of the study: The study found vaccine-associated CD4 TCRs spanning spike, dominant at 160-218 and 743-854. The repertoires were collected only after the peak T cell response. Spike-specific TCRs gained breadth and depth after people received two AZD1222 doses.

Data came from immunoSEQ multiplex PCR; TCRdb stores just in-frame clones and leaves some out. The sample carries 130,000 to 150,000 clones, 70% to 90% recorded once. Trimming cost V 2 bases and J 3 bases; bases outside gene matches: 7. There are 15 residues in the CDR3. Per the germline V gene, CDR1 is MNHNS and CDR2 is SASEGT. Regarding this clone: Its antigen is not identified.

The TCR sequence derives from an adult in good health. The sequences come from peripheral blood, collected on day 0 of AZD1222 vaccination. The rearrangement joins TRBV6-1 to TRBJ2-7; 7 positions agree with TRBD2. CDR3 sequence reads: CASSEFPLADYEQYF. The CDR3 DNA follows: TGTGCCAGCAGTGAATTCCCCCTAGCGGACTACGAGCAGTACTTC.